Listed below are T cell receptor beta chains from one sample, sequenced in a study of blood T cell repertoires in COVID-19. Method: immunoSEQ multiplex PCR; TCRdb's copy keeps in-frame clones and lacks some. The repertoire holds 200,000 to 250,000 clones, with almost 90% as singletons. The specimen was peripheral blood. Source of these receptors: a man between 18 and 29 years old with active or convalescent COVID-19. Both conserved end residues are part of each CDR3. D genes are given only for firm matches. Clone size, where shown, is once, few, many, or a class for clones that have expanded.

>TRBJ2-7|TRBV9|NA|NA
CASSVGGGDSYEQYF
TGTGCCAGCAGCGTAGGGGGCGGAGACTCCTACGAGCAGTACTTC
>TRBJ2-7|TRBV6-2/TRBV6-3|NA|NA
CASTPERQLSYEQYF
TGTGCCAGCACCCCCGAGAGGCAGCTATCCTACGAGCAGTACTTC
>TRBJ1-6|TRBV2|NA|NA
CASSAPGSPLHF
TGTGCCAGCAGTGCCCCCGGGTCACCCCTCCACTTT
>TRBJ2-1|TRBV7-7|TRBD2|NA
CASSPRLAGYNEQFF
TGTGCCAGCAGCCCCCGTCTAGCGGGGTACAATGAGCAGTTCTTC
>TRBJ1-6|TRBV6-5|NA|NA
CASSVTGLDSPLHF
TGTGCCAGCAGCGTTACAGGGTTAGATTCACCCCTCCACTTT
>TRBJ1-5|TRBV5-8|NA|NA
CASSLDLRRQPQHF
TGTGCCAGCAGCTTGGACCTGCGCCGTCAGCCCCAGCATTTT
>TRBJ2-3|TRBV21-1|NA|NA
CASSKGTVAGRTQYF
TGTGCCAGCAGCAAAGGAACGGTAGCGGGGCGTACGCAGTATTTT
>TRBJ2-7|TRBV28|NA|NA
CASSPSGGYEQYF
TGTGCCAGCAGTCCCTCGGGCGGGTACGAGCAGTACTTC
>TRBJ1-1|TRBV28|NA|NA
CASSLLNSLNTEAFF
TGTGCCAGCAGTTTATTAAACAGTTTGAACACTGAAGCTTTCTTT
>TRBJ1-2|TRBV5-4|NA|NA
CASSLGGESGYTF
TGTGCCAGCAGCTTGGGGGGGGAATCTGGCTACACCTTC
>TRBJ2-1|TRBV7-6|TRBD2|NA
CASSLAAGGLGNEQFF
TGTGCCAGCAGCTTAGCGGCGGGAGGGCTCGGCAATGAGCAGTTCTTC
>TRBJ2-3|TRBV4-1|NA|NA
CASSQVMGGGLTDTQYF
TGCGCCAGCAGCCAAGTGATGGGAGGGGGACTCACAGATACGCAGTATTTT
>TRBJ1-1|TRBV6-1|NA|NA
CASSEAQGNTEAFF
TGTGCCAGCAGTGAAGCGCAGGGGAACACTGAAGCTTTCTTT
>TRBJ2-7|TRBV5-8|TRBD2|NA
CASSWSGVPYEQYF
TGTGCCAGCAGCTGGAGCGGGGTACCCTACGAGCAGTACTTC
>TRBJ2-1|TRBV25-1|TRBD2|NA
CASMTSGYNEQFF
TGTGCCAGTATGACTAGCGGATACAATGAGCAGTTCTTC
>TRBJ1-5|TRBV2|NA|NA
CASSGRAAGMGHSNQPQHF
TGTGCCAGCAGTGGTCGGGCGGCAGGGATGGGGCATAGCAATCAGCCCCAGCATTTT
>TRBJ2-7|TRBV6-5|TRBD1|NA
CASRMDRPNYEQYF
TGTGCCAGCAGGATGGACAGGCCCAACTACGAGCAGTACTTC
>TRBJ2-2|TRBV5-1|NA|NA
CASSLDKSNTGELFF
TGCGCCAGCAGCTTGGACAAATCGAACACCGGGGAGCTGTTTTTT
>TRBJ2-7|TRBV5-1|NA|once
CASSSPPGVGEQYF
TGCGCCAGCAGCTCGCCACCCGGGGTGGGCGAGCAGTACTTC
>TRBJ1-2|TRBV19|NA|NA
CASSISWQVYGYTF
TGTGCCAGTAGTATCTCCTGGCAGGTCTATGGCTACACCTTC
>TRBJ1-5|TRBV27|NA|NA
CASSLERNQPQHF
TGTGCCAGCAGTTTGGAGAGGAATCAGCCCCAGCATTTT
>TRBJ1-3|TRBV6-5|NA|NA
CASSYDPGNSGNTIYF
TGTGCCAGCAGTTACGATCCGGGAAACTCTGGAAACACCATATATTTT
>TRBJ2-3|TRBV23-1|NA|NA
CASSQSFRSTDTQYF
TGCGCCAGCAGTCAATCCTTCAGGTCCACAGATACGCAGTATTTT
>TRBJ2-7|TRBV4-2|NA|NA
CASSQETRGVGEQYF
TGTGCCAGCAGCCAAGAGACCAGAGGTGTTGGCGAGCAGTACTTC
>TRBJ1-2|TRBV10-3|TRBD1|NA
CAISEGGQNYGYTF
TGTGCCATCAGTGAGGGGGGACAGAACTATGGCTACACCTTC
>TRBJ2-1|TRBV11-2|TRBD2|once
CASSLEGAGLSYNEQFF
TGTGCCAGCAGCTTAGAAGGGGCGGGACTAAGCTACAATGAGCAGTTCTTC